This TCR beta chain was found in a study of shared clonotypes between healthy human individuals. Study results and caveats: Against clonotypes common to all four donors, non-shared ones had lower generation probabilities. Rarefaction showed sorted-subset sequencing was incomplete despite large depth.

The split of CD4+ cells yielded CD45RA+ naive and CD45RA-negative memory subsets. In the study's own analysis: Junction-only immunoSEQ sequences carried no quality scores, so filtering differed. Sequenced by immunoSEQ multiplex PCR; TCRdb stores in-frame clones only, minus some. Clonal size and the V and J genes are those of that table, whereas D and trimming came from the DNA. There are 2,500,000 or so clones in the sample; approximately 93% occur only once, and 0.35% to 0.45% lies in the top ten. Germline V gene lookup returns CDR1 SGHVS and CDR2 FQNEAQ. Trimming stripped 0 bases from V and 8 bases from J, with 22 bases between. The CDR3 extends over 17 amino acids. Turning to this clone: Its antigen is currently unknown.

The chain recombines TRBV7-8 with TRBJ1-2; TRBD1 is a possible D gene (6 bases). Sequencing was performed on naive CD4+ T cells from PBMCs. Subset noted: CD45RA+ positively selected. This TCR came from a man between 18 and 35 years old in good health. Some clones in this sample may be carry-over from other donors' samples. The CDR3 nucleotides are TGTGCCAGCAGCTTAGCGAAATGGGGGGGGACACAAACGGGCTACACCTTC. It specifies CASSLAKWGGTQTGYTF. The full variable domain, completed using reference TRBV7-8 and TRBJ1-2, is GAGVSQSPRYKVAKRGQDVALRCDPISGHVSLFWYQQALGQGPEFLTYFQNEAQLDKSGLPSDRFFAERPEGSVSTLKIQRTQQEDSAVYLCASSLAKWGGTQTGYTFGSGTRLTVV.